This T cell receptor beta chain stems from a study of regulatory T cells in long-lasting Graves disease. Overall study findings and caveats: TRBV28 was favored in persistent disease, as were TRBJ1-2 and TRBJ2-5.

Notes on this clonotype: Its antigen is not known.

Indicated time point: newly diagnosed GD, antithyroid drugs for less than 3 months. PBMCs were the source of the RNA used for TCR sequencing. According to the study, TCR beta libraries were built with iRepertoire HTBI primers and CDR3-region Arm-PCR. TCRdb fed the multiplex PCR reads into MiXCR, producing one record per CDR3 protein. The sample lists about 500,000 distinct CDR3 sequences; under 20% were seen once. The CDR3 runs to 14 residues. Per the germline V gene, CDR1 is SGHTA and CDR2 is FQGTGA. The V end lost 5 bases, the J end lost 4 bases, and 11 bases lay between the germline ends. These data were likewise used in another study, on T cells in Graves' hyperthyroidism and ophthalmopathy. According to that study: A first-round RT-PCR of the TCR CDR3 used the HTBI primer set.

The sample consisted of peripheral blood mononuclear cells (PBMCs), taken at new diagnosis, from a patient treated with antithyroid drugs. The sequence came from a man in his forties or fifties with Graves disease. The V gene is TRBV7-3, the J gene TRBJ2-2; possibly TRBD1 for D (5 bases). In DNA form, the CDR3 reads TGTGCCAGCAGCCCCACAGGTCCCACCGGGGAGCTGTTTTTT. Its protein product is CASSPTGPTGELFF.